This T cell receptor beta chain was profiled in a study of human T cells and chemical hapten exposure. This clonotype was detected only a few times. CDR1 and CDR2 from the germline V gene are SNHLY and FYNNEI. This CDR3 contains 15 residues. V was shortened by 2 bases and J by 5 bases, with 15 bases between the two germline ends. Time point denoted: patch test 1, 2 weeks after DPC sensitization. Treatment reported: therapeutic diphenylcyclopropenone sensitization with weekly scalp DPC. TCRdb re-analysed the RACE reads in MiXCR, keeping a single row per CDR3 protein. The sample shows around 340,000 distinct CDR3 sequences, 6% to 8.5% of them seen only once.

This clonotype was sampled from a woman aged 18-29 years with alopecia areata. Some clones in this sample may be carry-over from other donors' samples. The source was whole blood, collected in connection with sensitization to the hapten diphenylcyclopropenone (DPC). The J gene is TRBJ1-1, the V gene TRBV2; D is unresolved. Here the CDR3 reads CASSEILGMRTEAFF. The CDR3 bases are TGTGCCAGCAGTGAAATTTTGGGGATGAGGACTGAAGCTTTCTTT.